This TCR beta chain is from a study of T-cell reconstitution after alpha-beta-depleted transplantation in children listed by TCRdb under 2016. Regarding the complete study: T-cell immune reconstitution after TCRalphabeta/CD19-depleted allogeneic hematopoietic cell transplantation in children was quantitatively tracked in the study by means of TCR repertoire profiling.

Comment on this clonotype: Its antigen is not yet known. Base qualities are missing; no much larger clone stands one base away.

The meaning of the sample's treatment or condition label: allogeneic hematopoietic cell transplantation with graft depleted of TCRalphabeta T cells and CD19 B cells. The transplant recipients were children given TCRalphabeta/CD19-depleted allogeneic hematopoietic cell grafts. The study at large found these results: In some patients, the high TCRbeta diversity seen at day 60 was put down to recipient T cells and intrathymic progenitors that had survived conditioning. Hyperexpanded clone frequencies declined over subsequent months; after one year, T-cell counts and TCRbeta diversity were mostly attributed to newly produced T cells. Apparently early alphabetaT-cell count recovery about two months after transplant reportedly relied on only several hundred rapidly expanded clones derived from non-depleted graft cells.

Library method: PCR. The sample was run on an Illumina HiSeq 2500. Molecular barcoding was employed in the preparation of TCR libraries, with unique molecular identifiers being used to normalize TCRbeta repertoire quantification. TCRdb passed the public sequencing reads through fastp at Q25 and MiXCR, retaining productive beta sequences. CDR3 protein sequences are deduplicated, and each keeps its most common genes and DNA. Present in this sample are about 980,000 distinct CDR3 sequences, roughly 29% of which were seen just once. Roughly 28% of the sample is held by the ten biggest clonotypes. From cysteine to phenylalanine, the CDR3 is 16 amino acids long. Only the CDR3 part of the read is kept: 48 bases, read in frame from the first base. Trimming at the junction amounts to 4 bases on V and 2 bases on J, and the germline ends lie 15 bases apart. The CDR1 and CDR2 encoded by the germline V gene are LGHNA and YSLEER.

The receptor comes from a boy younger than two who had a stem cell transplant for SCID, so the T cells may come from the graft donor. This chain is built from TRBV4-3 and TRBJ2-1; TRBD2 is possibly the D segment (5 matching bases). The sample consisted of PBMCs, mostly from graft donor cells, taken 360 days after TCRalphabeta/CD19-depleted stem cell transplant. This receptor has the CDR3 CASSLQKEGPYNEQFF. The nucleotide sequence is TGCGCCAGCAGCCTACAAAAAGAGGGTCCCTACAATGAGCAGTTCTTC.